The present entry profiles one TCR beta chain with its context. Produced via immunoSEQ multiplex PCR; TCRdb's table is partial and in-frame only. The sample consists of about 97,000 clones, approximately 78% of them appearing once. Genomic DNA for TCR beta libraries, roughly 2 micrograms, came from cryopreserved PBMCs. The data stem from a study of cytotoxic CD8 clonotypes in ibrutinib-treated CLL. Study as a whole: Included were 11 to 12 relapsed/refractory and about 15 treatment-naive patients, of whom some 17 were IGHV unmutated.

This CDR3 region has 11 residues. The J segment lost 11 bases and the V segment lost 9 bases, leaving 5 bases of the junction unmatched. The germline V gene has CDR1 SNHLY and CDR2 FYNNEI. This clonotype was obtained from a human donor with chronic lymphocytic leukemia. The sample in question was PBMCs, obtained after 12 months of ibrutinib treatment. The rearrangement uses TRBV2 and TRBJ2-7, with 12 bases lining up with TRBD1. Written as DNA, the CDR3 is TGTGCCAGGGGGACAGGGGGCCGGGAGTACTTC. Protein sequence: CARGTGGREYF. Full variable domain (outside the CDR3, taken from reference TRBV2 and TRBJ2-7): EPEVTQTPSHQVTQMGQEVILRCVPISNHLYFYWYRQILGQKVEFLVSFYNNEISEKSEIFDDQFSVERPDGSNFTLKIRSTKLEDSAMYFCARGTGGREYFGPGTRLTVT.